The 25 T cell receptor beta chains below all came from one sample that was sequenced in a study of blood T cell repertoires in COVID-19. Assay: immunoSEQ multiplex PCR; the TCRdb copy retains only in-frame clones and omits some. Among 150,000 or so clones listed, around 84% were seen once. The material sequenced was peripheral blood. Receptors were obtained from a woman in her forties or fifties with acute or convalescent COVID-19.

The rearrangement links TRBV4-2 to TRBJ1-2; 10 bases match TRBD1. Germline V gene lookup returns CDR1 LGHNA and CDR2 YNFKEQ. This CDR3 spans 16 amino acids. Trimming took 0 bases from V and 7 from J; bases not matched to a gene: 8. The CDR3 nucleotides read TGTGCCAGCAGCCAAGAGATCGGGACAGGGGTCGGTGGCTACACCTTC. It is translated as CASSQEIGTGVGGYTF.

This chain connects TRBV7-2 to TRBJ2-4; tentative D call: TRBD2 (6 bases). V shed 5 bases and J shed 0 bases, with 11 bases lying between them. From germline, CDR1 is SGHTA and CDR2 FQGNSA. The length of the CDR3 is 15 residues. The CDR3 sequence: CASSASGLAKNIQYF. DNA for the CDR3: TGTGCCAGCAGCGCATCGGGACTAGCCAAAAACATTCAGTACTTC.

V and J are TRBV11-3 and TRBJ2-7; possibly TRBD1 for D (5 bases). Germline V gives CDR1 SGHNT, CDR2 YENEEA. Trimming stripped 4 bases from V and 10 bases from J, with 17 bases between. The CDR3 runs 13 residues. CDR3 amino acids: CASSSQGTDLQYF. The CDR3 nucleotides are TGTGCCAGCAGCTCGCAGGGAACAGATTTACAGTACTTC.

The chain recombines TRBV19 with TRBJ2-1; 8 nucleotides match TRBD2. Germline lookup yields CDR1 LNHDA and CDR2 SQIVND (reference sequence). Unmatched junction bases numbered 7, after V lost 1 base and J lost 5 bases. There are 16 residues in the CDR3. The CDR3 DNA reads as TGTGCCAGTAGTATAGGTCCGGGAGGGCCGAACAATGAGCAGTTCTTC. The encoded protein is CASSIGPGGPNNEQFF. The variable domain in full, completed from reference TRBV19 and TRBJ2-1, reads DGGITQSPKYLFRKEGQNVTLSCEQNLNHDAMYWYRQDPGQGLRLIYYSQIVNDFQKGDIAEGYSVSREKKESFPLTVTSAQKNPTAFYLCASSIGPGGPNNEQFFGPGTRLTVL.

The chain links TRBV6-1 to TRBJ2-3, with a possible D match to TRBD2 (6 bases). The CDR3 spans 15 residues. Trimming shortened V by 3 bases and J by 6 bases, and 16 bases separated the two germline ends. Germline V gene sequence: CDR1 MNHNS, CDR2 SASEGT. The CDR3 region has the DNA TGTGCCAGCAGTGACGGACTCGCCCGGGGGGATACGCAGTATTTT. Its protein product is CASSDGLARGDTQYF.

The chain recombines TRBV5-4 with TRBJ1-4; 10 nucleotides match TRBD1. The CDR3 covers 15 residues. CDR1 and CDR2 (germline): SGHNT, YYREEE (reference sequence). V shed 5 bases, J shed 6 bases, and the junction held 7 bases outside the gene matches. The CDR3 region is CASSRTGTGDEKLFF. The DNA of the CDR3 is TGTGCCAGCAGTCGTACCGGGACAGGGGATGAAAAACTGTTTTTT.

This chain uses TRBV2 with TRBJ1-3; perhaps TRBD1 as D (5 bases). Trimming took 6 bases from V and 0 from J, leaving 12 bases between them. This CDR3 is 15 amino acids long. Germline V gives CDR1 SNHLY, CDR2 FYNNEI. CDR3 coding DNA: TGTGCCAGCAGGGGGCAGGCCCTCTCTGGAAACACCATATATTTT. Its translation: CASRGQALSGNTIYF.

The V gene is TRBV5-8, the J gene TRBJ2-1; D is possibly TRBD2 (6 bases). V was shortened by 6 bases and J by 0 bases, with 13 bases between the two germline ends. Germline V gene sequence: CDR1 SGHTS, CDR2 YDEGEE. This CDR3 spans 15 amino acids. This CDR3 reads CASTFFGGSYNEQFF. CDR3 sequence (DNA): TGTGCCAGCACCTTTTTCGGGGGCTCCTACAATGAGCAGTTCTTC.

The chain uses TRBV18 and TRBJ1-1, with a possible D match to TRBD1 (5 bases). This CDR3 is 15 amino acids long. V was cut by 7 bases and J by 2 bases, with 17 bases left in between. Germline lookup yields CDR1 KGHSH and CDR2 LQKENI. CDR3 coding DNA: TGTGCCAGCTTCTTTATCGGGGGGTCCAACACTGAAGCTTTCTTT. This gives the protein CASFFIGGSNTEAFF. Filled out from reference TRBV18 and TRBJ1-1, the complete variable domain reads NAGVMQNPRHLVRRRGQEARLRCSPMKGHSHVYWYRQLPEEGLKFMVYLQKENIIDESGMPKERFSAEFPKEGPSILRIQQVVRGDSAAYFCASFFIGGSNTEAFFGQGTRLTVV.

V gene TRBV7-2 combines with J gene TRBJ2-7; the match to TRBD1 covers 7 bases. The germline V gene encodes CDR1 SGHTA and CDR2 FQGNSA. The CDR3 extends over 14 amino acids. V shed 1 base and J 2 bases; nucleotides not matched to a gene: 2. The CDR3 DNA follows: TGTGCCAGCAGCTTAGTAGGGACAGCCTACGAGCAGTACTTC. Translated, it gives CASSLVGTAYEQYF.

The rearrangement links TRBV12-3 or TRBV12-4 to TRBJ1-2; D is unresolved. The V gene lost 5 bases and the J gene lost 7 bases, with 14 bases spanning the gap. The CDR3 loop spans 13 amino acids. The CDR3 loop is CASSNYMGGGYTF. CDR3 nucleotide sequence: TGTGCCAGCAGTAACTACATGGGTGGTGGCTACACCTTC.

The V gene is TRBV5-6, the J gene TRBJ2-7, with TRBD1 matching over 12 bases. The V and J ends lost 5 bases and 1 base, in that order; junction bases with no gene match: 7. Germline values: CDR1 SGHDT, CDR2 YYEEEE. The CDR3 runs to 16 residues. The CDR3: CASRGLGQGASYEQYF. CDR3 DNA: TGTGCCAGCAGGGGTTTGGGACAGGGGGCGTCCTACGAGCAGTACTTC.

The chain carries TRBV5-8 and TRBJ1-5, with TRBD1 matching over 7 bases. V was pared by 4 bases and J by 0 bases, with 10 bases of the junction left unmatched. CDR3 length equals 17 residues. Germline V gene sequence: CDR1 SGHTS, CDR2 YDEGEE. CDR3 region: CASSPGTETYSNQPQHF. For the CDR3, the DNA is TGTGCCAGCAGCCCAGGGACAGAAACTTATAGCAATCAGCCCCAGCATTTT. The full variable domain, in which reference TRBV5-8 and TRBJ1-5 provide the parts outside the CDR3, is EAGVTQSPTHLIKTRGQQATLRCSPISGHTSVYWYQQALGLGLQFLLWYDEGEERNRGNFPPRFSGRQFPNYSSELNVNALELEDSALYLCASSPGTETYSNQPQHFGDGTRLSIL.

Note on this clone: Distinct nucleotide sequences in the sample also encode this CDR3. The chain recombines TRBV7-2 with TRBJ2-7, with 10 positions matching TRBD1. The CDR3 loop spans 14 amino acids. CDR1 is SGHTA and CDR2 is FQGNSA in the germline V gene. V dropped 3 bases and J dropped 2; count of bases not matched to a gene: 1. The DNA for the CDR3 is TGTGCCAGCAGCTTGGGACAGGGGACCTACGAGCAGTACTTC. Protein: CASSLGQGTYEQYF.

V and J are TRBV2 and TRBJ1-5; TRBD1 might be the D (6 bases). V lost 5 bases to trimming and J lost 6 bases, with 8 bases between them. This CDR3 spans 12 amino acids. Germline V CDR1 and CDR2: SNHLY, FYNNEI. CDR3 DNA: TGTGCCAGCAGTACAGGGATTCAGCCCCAGCATTTT. It yields the protein CASSTGIQPQHF.

The chain is built from TRBV5-1 and TRBJ2-3; 9 bases are a match to TRBD2. The CDR3 extends over 16 amino acids. Germline CDR1 SGHRS, CDR2 YFSETQ. After removal of 2 bases from V and 0 bases from J, the junction contained 4 bases not matched to a gene. CDR3 loop: CASSFPSGKSTDTQYF. CDR3 DNA sequence: TGCGCCAGCAGCTTCCCTAGCGGGAAAAGCACAGATACGCAGTATTTT.

This chain uses TRBV2 with TRBJ1-6, with 8 positions matching TRBD1. With V trimmed by 6 bases and J by 5 bases, 9 bases remained unmatched. Germline loops: CDR1 SNHLY, CDR2 FYNNEI. The CDR3 consists of 16 residues. CDR3 sequence: CASSRTGSGNNSPLHF. The CDR3 DNA sequence: TGTGCCAGCAGCCGGACAGGGTCGGGCAATAATTCACCCCTCCACTTT.

The chain joins TRBV7-2 to TRBJ1-2, with 9 bases that match TRBD1. CDR3 size: 14 residues. Per the germline V gene, CDR1 is SGHTA and CDR2 is FQGNSA. V shed 5 bases, J shed 4 bases, and the junction held 5 bases outside the gene matches. The CDR3 is CASSPSGQGYGYTF. The CDR3 coding sequence is TGTGCCAGCAGCCCATCGGGACAGGGCTATGGCTACACCTTC.

V usage is TRBV10-3 and J usage is TRBJ2-1; 7 bases align to TRBD1. CDR1 is ENHRY and CDR2 is SYGVKD in the germline V gene. CDR3 length equals 14 residues. The J segment lost 4 bases and the V segment lost 6 bases, leaving 6 bases of the junction unmatched. Written as DNA, the CDR3 is TGTGCCATCAGAGCAGGGGGATTGTACAATGAGCAGTTCTTC. Amino acids: CAIRAGGLYNEQFF.

This chain joins TRBV2 and TRBJ1-1; D ambiguous. Trimming removed 3 bases at V and 4 bases at J, with 9 bases between. The CDR3 sequence is 13 residues long. Germline V gene lookup returns CDR1 SNHLY and CDR2 FYNNEI. The CDR3 region has the DNA TGTGCCAGCAGTGACTTAAGAGGCACTGAAGCTTTCTTT. Translating gives CASSDLRGTEAFF.

The rearrangement joins TRBV5-1 to TRBJ2-3; the D gene is possibly TRBD1 (5 bases). Germline V gives CDR1 SGHRS, CDR2 YFSETQ. Trimming took 3 bases from V and 2 from J, leaving 13 bases between them. The CDR3 consists of 15 residues. CDR3 sequence reads: CASSSGQGYTDTQYF. The CDR3 coding sequence is TGCGCCAGCAGCTCCGGCCAGGGCTACACAGATACGCAGTATTTT.

The chain employs TRBV4-3 and TRBJ1-6; tentative D call: TRBD1 (6 bases). The CDR3 contains 14 residues. Germline V gives CDR1 LGHNA, CDR2 YSLEER. Trimming took 1 base from V and 7 from J, leaving 8 bases between them. CDR3 DNA: TGCGCCAGCAGCCAAGGGGGGCAGAATTCACCCCTCCACTTT. It specifies CASSQGGQNSPLHF.

V gene TRBV7-2 combines with J gene TRBJ1-5, with TRBD1 matching 9 bases. The CDR3 spans 16 residues. Losses at the gene ends were 6 bases for V and 0 bases for J; bases not matched to a gene: 6. Germline loops: CDR1 SGHTA, CDR2 FQGNSA. CDR3 residues: CASSLTGGYSNQPQHF. CDR3 bases: TGTGCCAGCAGTTTGACAGGGGGGTATAGCAATCAGCCCCAGCATTTT.

This rearrangement joins TRBV29-1 to TRBJ1-2; 10 bases match TRBD1. Germline assignment: CDR1 SQVTM and CDR2 ANQGSEA. The CDR3 spans 13 residues. The V and J ends lost 4 bases and 7 bases, in that order; junction bases with no gene match: 6. The CDR3, as DNA: TGCAGCGTTGGTTACGACAGGGGGCTTGGCTACACCTTC. It is translated as CSVGYDRGLGYTF.

J is TRBJ2-2 and V is TRBV4-2; 8 bases are shared with TRBD2. Germline V gives CDR1 LGHNA, CDR2 YNFKEQ. This CDR3 spans 17 amino acids. Trimming cost V 8 bases and J 6 bases; bases outside gene matches: 17. The CDR3, as DNA: TGTGCCAGCGCCCAAGCAGGACTAGCAACCGGGCCCGGGGAGCTGTTTTTT. It encodes CASAQAGLATGPGELFF.